This passage covers 24 T cell receptor beta chains from one sample sequenced in a study of early T cells in non-severe SARS-CoV-2 infection. TCRdb recomputed calls from the 5' RACE reads with MiXCR, one row per CDR3 protein. This table holds some 28,000 distinct CDR3 sequences, about 4.6% found once. The specimen was whole blood. These receptors all come from an adult who was a healthcare worker with PCR-confirmed SARS-CoV-2 infection or an uninfected control (not recorded which).

This clonotype was detected only a few times. The chain recombines TRBV28 with TRBJ2-5; 7 bases match TRBD2. This CDR3 spans 13 amino acids. The ends lost 6 bases at V and 2 bases at J; junction bases unmatched: 3. Per germline, CDR1 MDHEN and CDR2 SYDVKM. CDR3 sequence reads: CASRPSGQETQYF. The CDR3 DNA follows: TGTGCCAGCAGGCCTAGCGGACAAGAGACCCAGTACTTC.

This clonotype was seen at least ten times. This rearrangement joins TRBV20-1 to TRBJ1-3, with 8 bases aligning to TRBD1. V lost 3 bases, J lost 2 bases, and 3 bases stayed unmatched. From germline, CDR1 is DFQATT and CDR2 SNEGSKA (reference sequence). The CDR3 totals 14 residues. The CDR3 spells CSARVQGAGNTIYF. The CDR3 DNA follows: TGCAGTGCTAGGGTACAGGGGGCTGGAAACACCATATATTTT.

This clonotype was seen repeatedly, ten times or more. The chain uses TRBV29-1 and TRBJ2-3; D gene ambiguous. The V gene's germline CDR1 is SQVTM and CDR2 ANQGSEA. V gave up 4 bases and J gave up 2 bases, with 13 bases separating them. The CDR3 is 14 residues long. CDR3 in amino acids: CSVGEVTPTDTQYF. The CDR3 nucleotides are TGCAGCGTTGGAGAGGTGACCCCCACAGATACGCAGTATTTT.

This clonotype was recorded many times. The genes are TRBV5-1 and TRBJ2-2; a weak D match, TRBD2 (6 bases). Per germline, CDR1 SGHRS and CDR2 YFSETQ. Trimming pared 0 bases from V and 6 bases from J, leaving 9 bases between. The CDR3 totals 14 residues. The CDR3 here is CASSLATGAGELFF. The DNA of the CDR3 is TGCGCCAGCAGCTTGGCGACGGGGGCCGGGGAGCTGTTTTTT.

This clonotype was observed at least ten times. The genes are TRBV19 and TRBJ1-5; D is unclear. Germline CDR1 LNHDA, CDR2 SQIVND (reference sequence). V dropped 6 bases and J dropped 1 base, with 13 bases sitting between them. The CDR3 is 15 amino acids. CDR3 residues: CASSRQTRSNQPQHF. The CDR3, as DNA: TGTGCCAGTAGCAGGCAGACCAGGAGCAATCAGCCCCAGCATTTT.

This clonotype was seen at least ten times. V is TRBV5-5 and J is TRBJ2-4; 7 bases map to TRBD2. The CDR3 totals 13 residues. Germline V gene lookup returns CDR1 SGHKS and CDR2 YYEKEE (reference sequence). V lost 3 bases to trimming and J lost 10 bases; unmatched junction nucleotides: 7. CDR3: CASSWSGTGIQYF. The CDR3 DNA follows: TGTGCCAGCAGCTGGAGCGGGACGGGTATTCAGTACTTC.

This clonotype has ten or more counts. For the CDR3, the DNA is TGTGCCAGCAGTCCTGGGACGGGAAGCAATCAGCCCCAGCATTTT. This codes for CASSPGTGSNQPQHF. The chain is built from TRBV6-4 and TRBJ1-5; TRBD1 is a possible D gene (5 bases). The CDR3 length is 15 residues. V lost 5 bases and J 1 base, leaving 12 bases between the germline ends. From germline, CDR1 is MRHNA and CDR2 SNTAGT.

At least ten counts were recorded for this clonotype. The rearrangement joins TRBV3-1 to TRBJ2-5, with a weak D call TRBD1 (5 bases). The CDR3 runs 15 residues. Trimming took off 0 bases at V and 1 base at J, with 9 bases between the two ends. Germline V lookup: CDR1 LGHDT, CDR2 YNNKEL (reference sequence). This CDR3 reads CASSQESGSQETQYF. For the CDR3, the DNA is TGTGCCAGCAGCCAAGAATCAGGGTCCCAAGAGACCCAGTACTTC.

This clonotype came up many times. This sequence joins TRBV25-1 and TRBJ2-5, with D possibly TRBD1 on 5 matching bases. Trimming took 2 bases from V and 4 from J, leaving 20 bases between them. This CDR3 has 17 amino acids. CDR1 MGHDK and CDR2 SYGVNS come from the germline V gene. The DNA of the CDR3 is TGTGCCAGCAGTGAAAGGGTAGGGGCCCTGAAGGGAGAGACCCAGTACTTC. This codes for CASSERVGALKGETQYF.

This clonotype was seen ten or more times. The J gene is TRBJ2-7, the V gene TRBV20-1; 9 nucleotides align to TRBD2. J was trimmed by 2 bases and V by 3 bases; bases with no gene match: 5. This CDR3 is 14 amino acids long. The germline gives CDR1 DFQATT, CDR2 SNEGSKA (reference sequence). As DNA, the CDR3 is TGCAGTGCTAGTACCCGCGGGAGGGCCTACGAGCAGTACTTC. As protein: CSASTRGRAYEQYF.

This clonotype was counted many times. This chain joins TRBV25-1 and TRBJ2-3; 15 positions agree with TRBD2. This CDR3 is 16 amino acids long. Germline V gene lookup returns CDR1 MGHDK and CDR2 SYGVNS. V lost 3 bases to trimming and J lost 6 bases; unmatched junction nucleotides: 4. CDR3 region: CASSEGLAGGGDTQYF. The CDR3 nucleotides are TGTGCCAGCAGTGAGGGACTAGCGGGGGGAGGGGATACGCAGTATTTT. Looking up the rest from reference TRBV25-1 and TRBJ2-3 gives the full variable domain: EADIYQTPRYLVIGTGKKITLECSQTMGHDKMYWYQQDPGMELHLIHYSYGVNSTEKGDLSSESTVSRIRTEHFPLTLESARPSHTSQYLCASSEGLAGGGDTQYFGPGTRLTVL.

This clonotype has more than one count but fewer than ten. Written as DNA, the CDR3 is TGTGCCAGCAGTGCTTGGGGGAGCGAGGCCAACGTCCTGACTTTC. The encoded protein is CASSAWGSEANVLTF. The rearrangement uses TRBV6-1 and TRBJ2-6, with D perhaps assigned TRBD1 or TRBD2 (5 bases each). CDR3 size: 15 residues. The germline V gene encodes CDR1 MNHNS and CDR2 SASEGT. Trimming removed 4 bases from V and 6 bases from J, with 13 bases in between.

Many counts were recorded for this clonotype. The chain links TRBV29-1 to TRBJ2-5; 15 nucleotides line up with TRBD2. The CDR3 sequence is 15 residues long. The germline CDR1 and CDR2 sequences are SQVTM and ANQGSEA. The J segment lost 4 bases and the V segment lost 7 bases, leaving 7 bases of the junction unmatched. CDR3 coding DNA: TGCAGCGCAGGGACTAGCGGGGGGAGCGGAGAGACCCAGTACTTC. Protein product: CSAGTSGGSGETQYF. Full variable domain (outside the CDR3, taken from reference TRBV29-1 and TRBJ2-5): SAVISQKPSRDICQRGTSLTIQCQVDSQVTMMFWYRQQPGQSLTLIATANQGSEATYESGFVIDKFPISRPNLTFSTLTVSNMSPEDSSIYLCSAGTSGGSGETQYFGPGTRLLVL.

This clonotype was detected many times. The rearrangement joins TRBV4-2 to TRBJ2-4, with 10 bases fitting TRBD1. Germline trimming cut 1 base from V and 0 bases from J; bases unmatched to any gene: 3. The CDR3 is 17 amino acids. Germline V gives CDR1 LGHNA, CDR2 YNFKEQ. CDR3 sequence reads: CASSQVDRGLAKNIQYF. DNA of the CDR3: TGTGCCAGCAGCCAAGTTGACAGGGGGCTAGCCAAAAACATTCAGTACTTC.

This clonotype has ten or more counts. The rearrangement joins TRBV3-1 to TRBJ2-4; D gene unclear. The CDR3 loop spans 12 amino acids. Trimming stripped 3 bases from V and 5 bases from J, with 5 bases between. Germline V gives CDR1 LGHDT, CDR2 YNNKEL (reference sequence). This CDR3 reads CASSQAENIQYF. The CDR3 DNA reads as TGTGCCAGCAGCCAGGCAGAAAACATTCAGTACTTC.

This clonotype appeared many times. The genes are TRBV7-2 and TRBJ1-1; D might be TRBD1 (5 bases). Germline V gene data show CDR1 as SGHTA and CDR2 as FQGNSA. The CDR3 has 13 amino acids. Trimming left V 9 bases short and J 0 bases short, with 11 bases between. Written as DNA, the CDR3 is TGTGCCAGTAAGGGGTTCATGAACACTGAAGCTTTCTTT. This encodes CASKGFMNTEAFF.

This clonotype was counted at least ten times. The chain joins TRBV3-1 to TRBJ2-5; D not certain. Trimming stripped 0 bases from V and 4 bases from J, with 3 bases between. The germline gives CDR1 LGHDT, CDR2 YNNKEL (reference sequence). This CDR3 has 12 amino acids. This CDR3 is CASSQDAETQYF. CDR3 nucleotides: TGTGCCAGCAGCCAAGACGCAGAGACCCAGTACTTC.

This clonotype was picked up many times. The chain uses TRBV20-1 and TRBJ2-3, with D perhaps matching TRBD1 or TRBD2 (5 bases each). Germline CDR1 is DFQATT and CDR2 is SNEGSKA (reference sequence). Trimming took off 3 bases at V and 3 bases at J, with 13 bases between the two ends. The CDR3 length is 14 residues. CDR3 coding DNA: TGCAGTGCTAGGCAGCCTTGGGGGACAGATACGCAGTATTTT. Protein: CSARQPWGTDTQYF.

This clonotype was recorded at least ten times. V is TRBV6-1 and J is TRBJ2-6, with D unresolved. The V end was cut by 8 bases, the J end by 0 bases, with 8 bases between. The CDR3 consists of 14 residues. CDR1 is MNHNS and CDR2 is SASEGT in the germline V gene. The CDR3 spells CASALNSGANVLTF. The DNA for the CDR3 is TGTGCCAGCGCCCTAAACTCTGGGGCCAACGTCCTGACTTTC.

This clonotype appeared many times. The J gene is TRBJ2-7, the V gene TRBV10-3, with D unclear. CDR3 length: 13 residues. Looked up from germline, CDR1 is ENHRY and CDR2 is SYGVKD. The V and J ends lost 5 bases and 0 bases respectively, with 8 bases between them. The CDR3 coding sequence is TGTGCCATCAGTTTTACAATCTCCTACGAGCAGTACTTC. It translates to CAISFTISYEQYF.

This clonotype was detected many times. The V and J genes are TRBV2 and TRBJ2-6; D not certain. Germline assignment: CDR1 SNHLY and CDR2 FYNNEI. V shed 6 bases and J shed 0 bases, with 18 bases lying between them. The CDR3 runs to 18 residues. CDR3 sequence reads: CASSPHGQTGSGANVLTF. The CDR3 coding sequence is TGTGCCAGCAGCCCCCACGGGCAAACTGGCTCTGGGGCCAACGTCCTGACTTTC.

This clonotype was seen repeatedly, ten times or more. The chain employs TRBV11-2 and TRBJ1-3, with 10 bases matching TRBD1. Germline V gene sequence: CDR1 SGHAT, CDR2 FQNNGV. The V segment lost 4 bases and the J segment 2 bases; nucleotides outside the gene matches: 8. CDR3 length: 17 residues. The CDR3 DNA follows: TGTGCCAGCAGCTCTGACAGGGGGCCTACCACTGGAAACACCATATATTTT. Its protein is CASSSDRGPTTGNTIYF. The complete variable domain, with remaining parts taken from reference TRBV11-2 and TRBJ1-3, reads EAGVAQSPRYKIIEKRQSVAFWCNPISGHATLYWYQQILGQGPKLLIQFQNNGVVDDSQLPKDRFSAERLKGVDSTLKIQPAKLEDSAVYLCASSSDRGPTTGNTIYFGEGSWLTVV.

A few counts support this clonotype. This rearrangement joins TRBV29-1 to TRBJ1-1; TRBD1 is a possible D gene (5 bases). Trimming left V 3 bases short and J 4 bases short, with 18 bases between. Germline V gives CDR1 SQVTM, CDR2 ANQGSEA. The CDR3 spans 15 residues. CDR3 nucleotides: TGCAGCGTTGACGGAGTTGTGGGGGGAGGCACTGAAGCTTTCTTT. It specifies CSVDGVVGGGTEAFF.

This clonotype was counted ten times or more. V and J are TRBV7-9 and TRBJ2-3; D unresolved. Deletions cut 3 bases from V and 0 bases from J, with 4 bases between. The CDR3 is 13 amino acids. CDR1 is SEHNR, CDR2 FQNEAQ, per germline (reference sequence). The CDR3 protein is CASSLSSTDTQYF. In DNA form, the CDR3 reads TGTGCCAGCAGCTTGTCTAGCACAGATACGCAGTATTTT.